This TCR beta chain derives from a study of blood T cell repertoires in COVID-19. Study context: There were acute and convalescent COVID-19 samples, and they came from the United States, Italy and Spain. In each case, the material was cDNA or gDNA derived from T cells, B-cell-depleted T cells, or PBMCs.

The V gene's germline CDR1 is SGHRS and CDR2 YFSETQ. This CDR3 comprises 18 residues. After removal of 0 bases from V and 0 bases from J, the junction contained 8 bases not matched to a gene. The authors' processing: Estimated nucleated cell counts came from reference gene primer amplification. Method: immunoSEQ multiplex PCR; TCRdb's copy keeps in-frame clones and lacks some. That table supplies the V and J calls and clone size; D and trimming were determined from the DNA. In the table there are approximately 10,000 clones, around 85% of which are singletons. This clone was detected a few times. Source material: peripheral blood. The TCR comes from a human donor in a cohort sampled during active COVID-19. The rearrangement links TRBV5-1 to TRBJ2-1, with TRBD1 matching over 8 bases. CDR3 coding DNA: TGCGCCAGCAGCTTGGGACAGGGGTTCTACAGCTCCTACAATGAGCAGTTCTTC. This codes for CASSLGQGFYSSYNEQFF.